The source of this T cell receptor (beta chain) is a study of CD8 T cells in Susac syndrome. Looked up from germline, CDR1 is DFQATT and CDR2 is SNEGSKA (reference sequence). Trimming removed 5 bases from V and 3 bases from J; junction bases left unmatched: 6. The CDR3 is made up of 14 amino acids. The authors negatively isolated CD8+ and CD4+ T cells and FACS-enriched TEMRA cells. Reverse transcription of roughly 0.5 to 1 ug RNA used random hexamers. TCRdb itself ran the immunoSEQ multiplex PCR reads through MiXCR, one entry per CDR3 protein. This sample yields just over 150,000 distinct CDR3 sequences, of which roughly 95% are seen a single time; over 0.12% belongs to the top ten.

The sequenced sample was CD8+ T cells from PBMCs. This TCR was sampled from a human donor with multiple sclerosis. The V call is TRBV20-1, the J call TRBJ2-7; 11 bases fit TRBD2. The DNA of the CDR3 is TGCAGTGCTGACCCCGGGACTAGCGGCTACGAGCAGTACTTC. This encodes CSADPGTSGYEQYF.